Each of the 26 T cell receptor beta chains below was sequenced from the same sample in a study of beta chain features in type 1 diabetes. The sequenced template was cDNA made from the entire isolated RNA. Assay used: immunoSEQ multiplex PCR; TCRdb lists only in-frame clones, some missing. The sample yields under 300,000 clones, about 26% seen once. The sample taken for sequencing was central memory CD4+ T cells from blood. These receptors came from a man aged 30 to 45 in good health.

This chain uses TRBV19 with TRBJ2-1; 8 nucleotides line up with TRBD1. V lost 7 bases and J lost 7; bases outside the gene matches: 6. The CDR3 consists of 13 residues. Germline V gene data show CDR1 as LNHDA and CDR2 as SQIVND (reference sequence). The CDR3 protein is CASMEQGVNEQFF. The CDR3 DNA reads TGTGCCAGTATGGAACAGGGGGTAAATGAGCAGTTCTTC.

This clone has ten or more counts. The chain combines TRBV2 with TRBJ2-7; no definite D call. Germline lookup yields CDR1 SNHLY and CDR2 FYNNEI. The CDR3 is made up of 14 amino acids. The V end was cut by 3 bases, the J end by 2 bases, with 11 bases between. The CDR3 sequence is CASSDKDLTYEQYF. The CDR3 bases are TGTGCCAGCAGTGATAAGGACCTAACCTACGAGCAGTACTTC.

V is TRBV30 and J is TRBJ1-3, with D unclear. Trimming took off 1 base at V and 0 bases at J, with 10 bases between the two ends. Germline assignment: CDR1 GTSNPN and CDR2 SVGIG (reference sequence). The CDR3 has 15 amino acids. The CDR3 DNA reads TGTGCCTGGAGTGGAGAGGGCTACTCTGGAAACACCATATATTTT. Protein product: CAWSGEGYSGNTIYF.

The chain combines TRBV20-1 with TRBJ2-1; D is ambiguous. Deletions cut 6 bases from V and 9 bases from J, with 12 bases between. The CDR3 runs to 11 residues. In germline, CDR1 is DFQATT, CDR2 SNEGSKA (reference sequence). DNA of the CDR3: TGCAGTGCCCCCGACACGGTTGAGCAGTTCTTC. Its translation is CSAPDTVEQFF.

The chain carries TRBV2 and TRBJ1-1; no clear D gene. Germline V gives CDR1 SNHLY, CDR2 FYNNEI. The CDR3 has 13 amino acids. Deletions cut 7 bases from V and 1 base from J, with 10 bases between. The CDR3 DNA is TGTGCCAGCACGGTGGTCGAGAACACTGAAGCTTTCTTT. This codes for CASTVVENTEAFF.

Concerning this clone: One end of the junction is discordant with germline, which a read error may explain. J is TRBJ2-1 and V is TRBV29-1; D possibly matches TRBD1 or TRBD2 (5 bases each). The CDR3 sequence is 14 residues long. Germline V gives CDR1 SQVTM, CDR2 ANQGSEA. The CDR3 sequence: CSGEDRRGANEQFF. The CDR3, as DNA: TGCAGCGGTGAAGACCGGAGAGGGGCGAATGAGCAGTTCTTC.

The chain combines TRBV9 with TRBJ2-7; 12 nucleotides agree with TRBD1. Germline V gene data show CDR1 as SGDLS and CDR2 as YYNGEE. Unmatched junction bases numbered 6, after V lost 4 bases and J lost 7 bases. CDR3 length: 14 amino acids. The DNA of the CDR3 is TGTGCCAGCAGCCCGGGACAGGGGGCTGAGGAGCAGTACTTC. Its translation: CASSPGQGAEEQYF.

The rearrangement uses TRBV7-2 and TRBJ2-5; 10 bases are shared with TRBD1. V was clipped by 5 bases and J by 5 bases; unmatched bases: 5. The length of the CDR3 is 14 residues. Germline CDR1 reads SGHTA; CDR2 reads FQGNSA. This CDR3 reads CASSRTGGRETQYF. The CDR3, as DNA: TGTGCCAGCAGCCGGACAGGGGGGAGGGAGACCCAGTACTTC.

The chain recombines TRBV5-6 with TRBJ1-1, with 8 bases matching TRBD1. The trim removed 2 bases at V and 0 bases at J, leaving 6 bases unmatched. The CDR3 totals 16 residues. Germline CDR1 is SGHDT and CDR2 is YYEEEE. This chain's CDR3 is CASSLNRGTMNTEAFF. The CDR3 DNA follows: TGTGCCAGCAGCTTAAACAGGGGGACTATGAACACTGAAGCTTTCTTT.

This clone was counted only a few times. The V gene is TRBV10-3, the J gene TRBJ2-3, with 9 bases identical to TRBD1. Germline V lookup: CDR1 ENHRY, CDR2 SYGVKD. This CDR3 comprises 14 residues. V trimming: 4 bases; J trimming: 9 bases; junction bases outside the gene matches: 8. In DNA, the CDR3 is TGTGCCATCAGTGCCGGGACAGGGAATTGGACGCAGTATTTT. This encodes CAISAGTGNWTQYF.

This clone was counted only a few times. J is TRBJ1-1 and V is TRBV13; D is unresolved. This CDR3 has 14 residues. The germline V and J ends were trimmed by 5 bases and 6 bases, with 16 bases remaining between them. From germline, CDR1 is PRHDT and CDR2 FYEKMQ (reference sequence). CDR3 amino acids: CASSPRGSFAEAFF. CDR3 DNA: TGTGCCAGCAGCCCACGAGGATCTTTCGCTGAAGCTTTCTTT.

The chain carries TRBV4-1 and TRBJ2-1; D possibly corresponds to TRBD1 (6 bases). The CDR3 covers 17 residues. CDR1 is MGHRA and CDR2 is YSYEKL in the germline V gene. V was cut by 4 bases and J by 2 bases, with 18 bases left in between. The CDR3 sequence is CASSLGRTASAYNEQFF. In DNA, the CDR3 is TGCGCCAGCAGCCTCGGCCGGACAGCATCCGCCTACAATGAGCAGTTCTTC.

The chain carries TRBV1 and TRBJ2-6. TRBV1 is assigned pseudogene status. The length of the CDR3 is 18 residues. The CDR3 DNA follows: TGCACCAGCAGACGCAAGGGTTTGTGCAAAAGTCGGGCCAACGTCCTGACTTTC. Protein product: CTSRRKGLCKSRANVLTF.

The rearrangement joins TRBV5-8 to TRBJ1-4; 8 positions agree with TRBD1. J gave up 7 bases and V 4 bases, and 9 bases lay outside the gene matches. Germline V gene data show CDR1 as SGHTS and CDR2 as YDEGEE. This CDR3 has 15 residues. The CDR3 coding sequence is TGTGCCAGCAGCCCAGGACAGGGCGGCGGTGAAAAACTGTTTTTT. Protein sequence: CASSPGQGGGEKLFF.

V and J are TRBV9 and TRBJ2-4; D remains ambiguous. This CDR3 contains 14 residues. Looked up from germline, CDR1 is SGDLS and CDR2 is YYNGEE. Trimming removed 0 bases from V and 0 bases from J, with 4 bases in between. CDR3 DNA: TGTGCCAGCAGCGTAGAAGTAGCCAAAAACATTCAGTACTTC. This encodes CASSVEVAKNIQYF.

The gene calls are TRBV30 and TRBJ2-5; D could derive from TRBD1 or TRBD2 (5 bases each). There are 15 residues in the CDR3. Germline lookup yields CDR1 GTSNPN and CDR2 SVGIG (reference sequence). The germline V and J ends were trimmed by 2 bases and 2 bases, with 15 bases remaining between them. CDR3 nucleotides: TGTGCCTGGAGTTTTTGGGGGATGGGTCAAGAGACCCAGTACTTC. This encodes CAWSFWGMGQETQYF.

The rearrangement uses TRBV7-2 and TRBJ2-1; 7 nucleotides match TRBD2. Per the germline V gene, CDR1 is SGHTA and CDR2 is FQGNSA. This CDR3 has 14 residues. The trim removed 5 bases at V and 9 bases at J, leaving 10 bases unmatched. Here the CDR3 reads CASSPGGSSSEQFF. The CDR3, as DNA: TGTGCCAGCAGCCCCGGGGGGAGTTCGTCTGAGCAGTTCTTC.

The V gene is TRBV28, the J gene TRBJ2-7, with D unresolved. This CDR3 has 15 amino acids. Germline V gene sequence: CDR1 MDHEN, CDR2 SYDVKM. Trimming took 6 bases from V and 0 from J, leaving 15 bases between them. The CDR3 protein is CASSSIGWDSYEQYF. The CDR3 region has the DNA TGTGCCAGCAGCTCCATCGGCTGGGACTCCTACGAGCAGTACTTC.

The chain combines TRBV29-1 with TRBJ2-7; 7 nucleotides match TRBD1. The CDR3 spans 12 residues. CDR1 is SQVTM and CDR2 is ANQGSEA in the germline V gene. V dropped 7 bases and J dropped 3; count of bases not matched to a gene: 6. CDR3 region: CSARGQYYEQYF. The CDR3 DNA follows: TGCAGCGCCCGGGGACAGTACTACGAGCAGTACTTC.

The chain is built from TRBV5-4 and TRBJ1-1, with D unclear. The CDR3 contains 14 residues. V lost 2 bases and J lost 3, with 11 bases in between. Germline V gene sequence: CDR1 SGHNT, CDR2 YYREEE (reference sequence). DNA for the CDR3: TGTGCCAGCAGCTTCGGCCAACGGTACACTGAAGCTTTCTTT. It is translated as CASSFGQRYTEAFF.

This clone was counted only a few times. The J gene is TRBJ2-3, the V gene TRBV29-1, with unresolved D. This CDR3 contains 16 residues. Germline lookup yields CDR1 SQVTM and CDR2 ANQGSEA. Trimming removed 1 base from V and 0 bases from J, with 14 bases in between. Written as DNA, the CDR3 is TGCAGCGTTGAAGGGTGGGCAGACCACAGCACAGATACGCAGTATTTT. Amino acid sequence: CSVEGWADHSTDTQYF.

This chain uses TRBV7-2 with TRBJ2-5; no firm D call. Deletions cut 0 bases from V and 5 bases from J, with 10 bases between. This CDR3 has 14 residues. Germline CDR1 SGHTA, CDR2 FQGNSA. CDR3 protein: CASSLAQIRETQYF. Written as DNA, the CDR3 is TGTGCCAGCAGCTTAGCACAGATTAGGGAGACCCAGTACTTC.

Only a few counts were recorded for this clone. V usage is TRBV12-5 and J usage is TRBJ1-2, with D hard to call. V shed 1 base and J shed 2 bases, with 8 bases lying between them. Germline values: CDR1 LGHNT, CDR2 FRNRAP. This CDR3 has 14 amino acids. The DNA of the CDR3 is TGTGCTAGTGGTTTGGATGGACGAAACTATGGCTACACCTTC. Protein sequence: CASGLDGRNYGYTF.

This clone was detected only a few times. The chain is built from TRBV10-3 and TRBJ2-1, with unresolved D. This CDR3 spans 12 amino acids. CDR1 is ENHRY and CDR2 is SYGVKD in the germline V gene. The V end lost 2 bases, the J end lost 10 bases, and 9 bases lay between the germline ends. The CDR3 sequence: CAISEGVGEQFF. The CDR3 bases are TGTGCCATCAGTGAGGGGGTGGGCGAGCAGTTCTTC.

In this sample, this clone turned up a few times. The chain employs TRBV29-1 and TRBJ2-1; D not certain. The V gene lost 3 bases and the J gene lost 0 bases, with 3 bases spanning the gap. The CDR3 consists of 12 residues. From germline, CDR1 is SQVTM and CDR2 ANQGSEA. The CDR3 DNA follows: TGCAGCGTTGATTTCTCCTACAATGAGCAGTTCTTC. It encodes CSVDFSYNEQFF.

V and J are TRBV5-1 and TRBJ1-2, with D possibly matching TRBD1 (5 bases). Between the trimmed V and J ends, which lost 6 bases and 8 bases, there was a span of 23 bases. The CDR3 extends over 15 amino acids. Per germline, CDR1 SGHRS and CDR2 YFSETQ. CDR3: CASTPGTLGRNGYTF. Here the CDR3 DNA reads TGCGCCAGCACCCCCGGGACCCTGGGTCGGAACGGCTACACCTTC.